This TCR beta chain comes out of a study of CD8 T cells in ankylosing spondylitis. On this clonotype itself: Its target is unknown.

MiXCR was run by TCRdb on the 5' RACE reads, yielding one entry per CDR3 protein. Of roughly 170,000 distinct CDR3 sequences listed, 9.8% are singletons. General study points: Reported data indicate significant enrichment of disease-linked clones within matched ankylosing spondylitis synovial fluid. The disease-linked clones had a CD8+ phenotype and low blood frequencies.

The origin of this receptor is a female donor with ankylosing spondylitis or in good health (not recorded which). The sequenced sample was blood, either unsorted or a sorted T cell fraction (not recorded which).

In DNA, the CDR3 is TGCGCCAGCAGCTTGGACGTAGCGGGCTCCTACGAGCAGTACTTC. Translated, it gives CASSLDVAGSYEQYF. This sequence joins TRBV5-1 and TRBJ2-7, with 7 nucleotides matching TRBD2. Germline V CDR1 and CDR2: SGHRS, YFSETQ. The CDR3 is made up of 15 amino acids. J was trimmed by 0 bases and V by 0 bases; bases with no gene match: 3.